Sequencing of this T cell receptor beta chain was carried out in a study of PD-1 blockade in classical Hodgkin lymphoma. General study results and limits: Underlying causes for the observed repertoire differences were not defined, possibly disease activity or prior therapy. Researchers reported that CD4+ TCR diversity, though not CD8+, rose significantly by C4D1.

With respect to this clone: Its target is unknown.

Trimming took 2 bases from V and 1 from J, leaving 12 bases between them. The CDR3 contains 15 residues. Germline lookup yields CDR1 SGHNT and CDR2 YYREEE (reference sequence). Assay used: immunoSEQ multiplex PCR; TCRdb lists only in-frame clones, some missing. The table includes over 85,000 clones, 93% detected once. As to time point: cycle 4 day 1 (C4D1), after more than five weeks of nivolumab. Every patient was affected by relapse after autologous stem cell transplantation, while exposure to brentuximab vedotin was not uniform. Sequencing was performed on peripheral blood mononuclear cells (PBMCs), taken before the fourth cycle of nivolumab. The V gene is TRBV5-4, the J gene TRBJ1-1; unclear D gene. The sequence came from a human donor with classical Hodgkin lymphoma. The CDR3, as DNA: TGTGCCAGCAGCTTTTCCTCCCGAACGAACACTGAAGCTTTCTTT. Translating gives CASSFSSRTNTEAFF.